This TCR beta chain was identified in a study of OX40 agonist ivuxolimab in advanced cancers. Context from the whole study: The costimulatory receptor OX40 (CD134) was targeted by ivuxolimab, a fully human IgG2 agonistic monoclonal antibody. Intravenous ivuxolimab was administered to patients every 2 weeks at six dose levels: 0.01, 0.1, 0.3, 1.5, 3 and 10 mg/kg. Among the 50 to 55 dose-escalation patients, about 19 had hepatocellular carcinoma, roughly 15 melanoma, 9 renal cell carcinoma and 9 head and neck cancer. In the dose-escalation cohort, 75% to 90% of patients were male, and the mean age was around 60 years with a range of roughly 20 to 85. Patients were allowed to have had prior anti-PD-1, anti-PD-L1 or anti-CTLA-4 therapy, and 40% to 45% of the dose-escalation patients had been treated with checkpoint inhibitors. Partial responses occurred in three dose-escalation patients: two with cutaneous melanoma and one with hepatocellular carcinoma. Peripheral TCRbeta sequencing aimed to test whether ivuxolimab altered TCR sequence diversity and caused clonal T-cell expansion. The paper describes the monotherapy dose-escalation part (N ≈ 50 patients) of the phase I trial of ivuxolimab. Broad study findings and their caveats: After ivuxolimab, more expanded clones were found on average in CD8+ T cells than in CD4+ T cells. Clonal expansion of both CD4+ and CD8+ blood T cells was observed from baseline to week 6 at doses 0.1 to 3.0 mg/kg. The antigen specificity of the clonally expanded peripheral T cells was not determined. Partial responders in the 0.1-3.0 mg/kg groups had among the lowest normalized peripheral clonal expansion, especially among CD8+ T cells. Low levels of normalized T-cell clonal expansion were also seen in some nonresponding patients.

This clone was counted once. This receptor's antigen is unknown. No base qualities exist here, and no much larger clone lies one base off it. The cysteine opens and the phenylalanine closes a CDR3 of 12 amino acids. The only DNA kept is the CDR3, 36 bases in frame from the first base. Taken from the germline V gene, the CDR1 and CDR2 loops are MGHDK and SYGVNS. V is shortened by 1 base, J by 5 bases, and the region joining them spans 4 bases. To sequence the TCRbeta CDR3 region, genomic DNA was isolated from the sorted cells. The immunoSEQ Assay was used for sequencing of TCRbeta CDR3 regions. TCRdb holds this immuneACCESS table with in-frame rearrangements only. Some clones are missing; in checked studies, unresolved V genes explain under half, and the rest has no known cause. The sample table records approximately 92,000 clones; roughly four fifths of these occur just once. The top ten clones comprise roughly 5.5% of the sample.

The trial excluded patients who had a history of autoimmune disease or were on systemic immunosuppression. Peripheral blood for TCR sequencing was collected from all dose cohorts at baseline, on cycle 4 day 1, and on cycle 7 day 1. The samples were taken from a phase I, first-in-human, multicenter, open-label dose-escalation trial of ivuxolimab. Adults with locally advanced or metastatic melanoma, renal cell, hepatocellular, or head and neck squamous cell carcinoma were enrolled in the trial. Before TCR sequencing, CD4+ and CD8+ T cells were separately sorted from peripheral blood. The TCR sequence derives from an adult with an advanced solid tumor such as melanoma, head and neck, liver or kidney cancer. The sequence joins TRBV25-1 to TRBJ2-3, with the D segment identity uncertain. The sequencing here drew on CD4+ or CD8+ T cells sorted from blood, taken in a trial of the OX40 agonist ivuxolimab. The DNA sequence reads TGTGCCAGCAGTGAATGGCAAGATACGCAGTATTTT. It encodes CASSEWQDTQYF.